The following is a TCR beta chain sequence with its context. This record comes from a study of control samples from healthy donors and cancer patients. The CDR3 length is 18 residues. Germline assignment: CDR1 LGHNT and CDR2 FRNRAP. V was shortened by 4 bases and J by 0 bases, with 20 bases between the two germline ends. Produced via immunoSEQ multiplex PCR; TCRdb's table is partial and in-frame only. The table records around 100,000 clones, about 89% of them present only once. Sequenced: blood. The V gene is TRBV12-5, the J gene TRBJ2-3, with no clear D. This sequence originates from a young man in good health. The CDR3 region has the DNA TGTGCTAGTGGTTGGACGAGGTTGCGGACGCCGAGCACAGATACGCAGTATTTT. Protein sequence: CASGWTRLRTPSTDTQYF. Variable domain in full (rest from reference TRBV12-5 and TRBJ2-3): DARVTQTPRHKVTEMGQEVTMRCQPILGHNTVFWYRQTMMQGLELLAYFRNRAPLDDSGMPKDRFSAEMPDATLATLKIQPSEPRDSAVYFCASGWTRLRTPSTDTQYFGPGTRLTVL.